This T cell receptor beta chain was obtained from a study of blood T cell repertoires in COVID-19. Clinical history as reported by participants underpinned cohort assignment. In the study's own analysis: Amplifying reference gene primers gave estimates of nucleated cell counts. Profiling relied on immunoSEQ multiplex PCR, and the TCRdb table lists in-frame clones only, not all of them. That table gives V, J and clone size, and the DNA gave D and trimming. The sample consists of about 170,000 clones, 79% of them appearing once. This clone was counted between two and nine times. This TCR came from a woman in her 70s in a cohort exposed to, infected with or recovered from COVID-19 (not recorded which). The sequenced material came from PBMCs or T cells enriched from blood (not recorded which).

CDR3 protein: CASSLSLAGSRDTQYF. The CDR3 region has the DNA TGCGCCAGCAGCTTGTCCTTAGCGGGGTCGAGAGATACGCAGTATTTT. This sequence joins TRBV5-1 and TRBJ2-3, with TRBD2 identical over 8 bases. CDR1 and CDR2 from the germline V gene are SGHRS and YFSETQ. Unmatched junction bases numbered 9, after V lost 1 base and J lost 5 bases. The CDR3 covers 16 residues.